The 16 T cell receptor beta chains in this list originate from one sample, sequenced in a study of blood T cell repertoires in COVID-19. Profiling relied on immunoSEQ multiplex PCR, and the TCRdb table lists in-frame clones only, not all of them. The sample lists about 190,000 clones; about four fifths were seen once. The sample was peripheral blood. These receptors originate from a man aged 50-60 years with active or convalescent COVID-19.

This chain connects TRBV10-3 to TRBJ2-7; D unclear. The CDR3 runs to 12 residues. V lost 0 bases, J lost 3 bases, and 3 bases lay in between. Looked up from germline, CDR1 is ENHRY and CDR2 is SYGVKD. The CDR3 protein is CAISESSYEQYF. CDR3 bases: TGTGCCATCAGTGAGTCCAGCTACGAGCAGTACTTC.

The J gene is TRBJ1-2, the V gene TRBV7-8; 9 bases match TRBD1. The trim removed 4 bases at V and 3 bases at J, leaving 9 bases unmatched. Germline CDR1 reads SGHVS; CDR2 reads FQNEAQ. The CDR3 has 16 residues. This chain's CDR3 is CASSSMFGQGYYGYTF. CDR3 DNA sequence: TGTGCCAGCAGCTCCATGTTCGGACAGGGGTACTATGGCTACACCTTC.

The chain employs TRBV6-5 and TRBJ1-1; D uncertain. In germline, CDR1 is MNHEY, CDR2 SVGAGI. The V and J ends lost 2 bases and 2 bases respectively, with 9 bases between them. The CDR3 spans 14 residues. CDR3 sequence reads: CASSYNSYNTEAFF. The CDR3 DNA follows: TGTGCCAGCAGTTACAACAGTTACAACACTGAAGCTTTCTTT.

The chain uses TRBV27 and TRBJ1-5; D not certain. V dropped 4 bases and J dropped 5 bases, with 9 bases sitting between them. Germline V CDR1 and CDR2: MNHEY, SMNVEV (reference sequence). This CDR3 contains 13 residues. The chain's CDR3 is CASSWRSYQPQHF. The CDR3 DNA sequence: TGTGCCAGCAGTTGGCGGAGTTATCAGCCCCAGCATTTT.

The sample holds one count of this clone. The chain recombines TRBV9 with TRBJ2-3; TRBD2 might be the D (5 bases). The ends were cut back, 4 bases at V and 5 bases at J, with 11 bases in the middle. Germline assignment: CDR1 SGDLS and CDR2 YYNGEE. This CDR3 spans 13 amino acids. CDR3 nucleotide sequence: TGTGCCAGCAGCCCGGGGTGGGGAGATACGCAGTATTTT. Its translation: CASSPGWGDTQYF.

J is TRBJ1-2 and V is TRBV6-5; D not resolved. The CDR3 spans 13 residues. Per germline, CDR1 MNHEY and CDR2 SVGAGI. V shed 5 bases and J shed 5 bases, with 12 bases lying between them. For the CDR3, the DNA is TGTGCCAGCAGTCGGTTTCTGGAGTATGGCTACACCTTC. It encodes CASSRFLEYGYTF.

This clone was seen more than once but under ten times. The chain recombines TRBV6-4 with TRBJ2-3; 16 bases agree with TRBD2. The V segment lost 2 bases and the J segment 4 bases; nucleotides outside the gene matches: 0. Germline CDR1 reads MRHNA; CDR2 reads SNTAGT. This CDR3 is 16 amino acids long. The CDR3 sequence: CASSDGTSGGADTQYF. In nucleotides, the CDR3 is TGTGCCAGCAGTGACGGGACTAGCGGGGGGGCAGATACGCAGTATTTT.

This sequence joins TRBV5-4 and TRBJ1-4; D possibly corresponds to TRBD1 (5 bases). This CDR3 spans 14 amino acids. CDR1 and CDR2 (germline): SGHNT, YYREEE (reference sequence). The V gene lost 0 bases and the J gene lost 14 bases, with 17 bases spanning the gap. CDR3 sequence reads: CASSLEGLRGRLFF. CDR3 DNA sequence: TGTGCCAGCAGCTTGGAAGGGCTTCGGGGGAGGCTGTTTTTT.

This sequence joins TRBV11-2 and TRBJ2-3, with TRBD2 matching over 11 bases. The CDR3 contains 17 residues. Germline CDR1 is SGHAT and CDR2 is FQNNGV. V was pared by 2 bases and J by 5 bases, with 9 bases of the junction left unmatched. The chain's CDR3 is CASSLRSGGAFGDTQYF. CDR3 nucleotides: TGTGCCAGCAGCTTACGTAGCGGGGGGGCCTTTGGAGATACGCAGTATTTT.

The rearrangement links TRBV6-6 to TRBJ2-7; D is unresolved. Germline V CDR1 and CDR2: MNHNY, SVGAGI (reference sequence). V shed 6 bases and J shed 3 bases, with 9 bases lying between them. There are 12 residues in the CDR3. In nucleotides, the CDR3 is TGTGCCAGCAGAAGGAACAGCTACGAGCAGTACTTC. This sequence encodes CASRRNSYEQYF.

This chain links TRBV19 with TRBJ1-1; D gene unclear. Germline CDR1 reads LNHDA; CDR2 reads SQIVND (reference sequence). Deletions cut 6 bases from V and 0 bases from J, with 11 bases between. The CDR3 runs 14 residues. The CDR3 region has the DNA TGTGCCAGTAGGTTGGGCCAGATGAACACTGAAGCTTTCTTT. It translates to CASRLGQMNTEAFF.

CDR3 in DNA: TGTGCCAGTAGTCCCTGGGACAGGGGAGATGGCTACACCTTC. It is translated as CASSPWDRGDGYTF. J is TRBJ1-2 and V is TRBV19; TRBD1 matches 10 bases. V lost 5 bases to trimming and J lost 6 bases; unmatched junction nucleotides: 6. Germline lookup yields CDR1 LNHDA and CDR2 SQIVND (reference sequence). This CDR3 contains 14 residues.

This chain connects TRBV29-1 to TRBJ1-2; D might be TRBD1 (6 bases). The CDR3 is 15 amino acids. Germline V gives CDR1 SQVTM, CDR2 ANQGSEA. V lost 5 bases, J lost 3 bases, and 19 bases lay in between. The CDR3 coding sequence is TGCAGCGTTTTACTGAGCGGACCAGGGGACTATGGCTACACCTTC. Its translation is CSVLLSGPGDYGYTF.

As concerns this clone: The sample contains more than one DNA sequence encoding this CDR3. This sequence joins TRBV19 and TRBJ2-7; 7 nucleotides align to TRBD1. V lost 3 bases to trimming and J lost 4 bases; unmatched junction nucleotides: 6. There are 14 residues in the CDR3. Germline assignment: CDR1 LNHDA and CDR2 SQIVND (reference sequence). This CDR3 reads CASSINRGRYEQYF. In DNA form, the CDR3 reads TGTGCCAGTAGTATCAACAGGGGAAGGTACGAGCAGTACTTC.

The J gene is TRBJ1-1, the V gene TRBV6-5, with TRBD1 identical over 12 bases. The CDR3 is 15 amino acids. Losses at the gene ends were 4 bases for V and 4 bases for J; bases not matched to a gene: 4. Germline V CDR1 and CDR2: MNHEY, SVGAGI. CDR3 DNA: TGTGCCAGCAGTTGGGACAGGGGGCGAGGCACTGAAGCTTTCTTT. Its protein product is CASSWDRGRGTEAFF.

The chain carries TRBV18 and TRBJ2-5, with 8 bases fitting TRBD2. Germline-derived CDR1 and CDR2 are KGHSH and LQKENI. The length of the CDR3 is 15 residues. V was clipped by 3 bases and J by 2 bases; unmatched bases: 5. This chain's CDR3 is CASSPEGGGQETQYF. The CDR3 region has the DNA TGTGCCAGCTCACCCGAAGGCGGGGGGCAAGAGACCCAGTACTTC.